This passage covers 8 T cell receptor beta chains from one sample sequenced in a study of early T cells in non-severe SARS-CoV-2 infection. MiXCR, run by TCRdb on the 5' RACE reads, gives a single entry per CDR3 protein. This sample has 20,000 to 25,000 distinct CDR3 sequences, with 4.7% found just once. The material sequenced was whole blood. These receptors were obtained from an adult who was a healthcare worker with PCR-confirmed SARS-CoV-2 infection or an uninfected control (not recorded which).

This clonotype was counted between two and nine times. V is TRBV6-2 or TRBV6-3 and J is TRBJ2-3; 9 bases are a match to TRBD2. The CDR3 is made up of 16 amino acids. Trimming cost V 2 bases and J 2 bases; bases outside gene matches: 5. CDR1 and CDR2 from the germline V gene are MNHEY and SVGEGT. The CDR3 spells CASSYSLAGTTDTQYF. For the CDR3, the DNA is TGTGCCAGCAGTTACAGTCTAGCGGGGACCACAGATACGCAGTATTTT.

This clonotype was counted many times. V is TRBV3-1 and J is TRBJ2-1; D may be TRBD2 (7 bases). This CDR3 is 16 amino acids long. V was trimmed by 1 base and J by 1 base, leaving 11 bases between them. Germline V gives CDR1 LGHDT, CDR2 YNNKEL (reference sequence). CDR3 in amino acids: CASSQARGASYNEQFF. CDR3 nucleotides: TGTGCCAGCAGCCAAGCCCGGGGGGCTTCCTACAATGAGCAGTTCTTC.

This clonotype showed up just a few times. The chain recombines TRBV5-1 with TRBJ1-1; D gene uncertain. Germline lookup yields CDR1 SGHRS and CDR2 YFSETQ. V was trimmed by 0 bases and J by 1 base, leaving 7 bases between them. The CDR3 is 14 residues long. CDR3 in DNA: TGCGCCAGCAGCTTGGCACAGACGAACACTGAAGCTTTCTTT. It encodes CASSLAQTNTEAFF.

This clonotype came up a few times. The rearrangement uses TRBV6-1 and TRBJ1-1; 7 nucleotides align to TRBD1. The ends lost 6 bases at V and 4 bases at J; junction bases unmatched: 11. CDR1 and CDR2 from the germline V gene are MNHNS and SASEGT. CDR3 length equals 15 residues. This chain's CDR3 is CASRGPRQGPTEAFF. The CDR3 DNA sequence: TGTGCCAGCAGGGGGCCGAGACAGGGACCCACTGAAGCTTTCTTT.

The sample holds many counts of this clonotype. V gene TRBV6-2 or TRBV6-3 combines with J gene TRBJ1-2; D is unresolved. CDR1 is MNHEY and CDR2 is SVGEGT in the germline V gene. Trimming stripped 6 bases from V and 0 bases from J, with 8 bases between. The CDR3 totals 13 residues. Written as DNA, the CDR3 is TGTGCCAGCAGCGCAGCATCTAACTATGGCTACACCTTC. Its protein is CASSAASNYGYTF.

This clonotype appeared many times. The chain couples TRBV11-2 to TRBJ1-2, with D tentatively TRBD1 (5 bases). Trimming removed 3 bases from V and 3 bases from J, with 17 bases in between. This CDR3 is 16 amino acids long. Germline CDR1 is SGHAT and CDR2 is FQNNGV. The CDR3 loop reads CASSFEGTTYDYGYTF. CDR3 sequence (DNA): TGTGCCAGCAGCTTTGAGGGGACCACCTATGACTATGGCTACACCTTC.

This clonotype was counted many times. The chain is built from TRBV18 and TRBJ1-3, with D hard to call. Trimming took 5 bases from V and 9 from J, leaving 17 bases between them. Per germline, CDR1 KGHSH and CDR2 LQKENI. The CDR3 runs to 14 residues. CDR3 protein: CASSSRETGSTIYF. CDR3 coding DNA: TGTGCCAGCTCATCCCGGGAGACCGGGAGCACCATATATTTT.

This clonotype was found many times. The J gene is TRBJ1-2, the V gene TRBV6-6; a possible D gene is TRBD1 (6 bases). The germline V gene has CDR1 MNHNY and CDR2 SVGAGI (reference sequence). The CDR3 has 14 residues. V dropped 6 bases and J dropped 2 bases, with 13 bases sitting between them. CDR3 sequence (DNA): TGTGCCAGCAGGGGAACGGACAGCAACTATGGCTACACCTTC. It is translated as CASRGTDSNYGYTF.